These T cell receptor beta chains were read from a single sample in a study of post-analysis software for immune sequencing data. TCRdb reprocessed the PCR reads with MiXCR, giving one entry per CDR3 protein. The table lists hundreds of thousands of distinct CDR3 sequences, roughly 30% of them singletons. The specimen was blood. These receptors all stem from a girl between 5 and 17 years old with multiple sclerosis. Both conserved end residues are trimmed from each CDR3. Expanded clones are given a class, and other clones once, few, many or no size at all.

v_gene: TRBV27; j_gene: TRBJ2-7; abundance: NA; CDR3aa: ASSFEASGPYEQY
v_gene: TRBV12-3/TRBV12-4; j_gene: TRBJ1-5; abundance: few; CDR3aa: ASSLAGIHQPQH
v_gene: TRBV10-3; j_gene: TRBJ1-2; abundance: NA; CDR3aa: AISEAGSANYGYT
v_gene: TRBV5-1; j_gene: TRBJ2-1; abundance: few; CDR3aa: ASSLVLAGGPGEQF
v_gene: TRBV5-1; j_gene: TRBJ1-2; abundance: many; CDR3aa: ASGTGTANYGYT
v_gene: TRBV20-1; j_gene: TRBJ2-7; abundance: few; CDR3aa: SVLATSTYEQY
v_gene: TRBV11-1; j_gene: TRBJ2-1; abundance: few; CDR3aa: ASSLARNSYNEQF
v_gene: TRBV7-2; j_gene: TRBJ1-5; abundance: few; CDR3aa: ASSLTDSNQPQH
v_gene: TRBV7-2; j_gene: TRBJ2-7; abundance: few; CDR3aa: ASSLYRGPDEQY
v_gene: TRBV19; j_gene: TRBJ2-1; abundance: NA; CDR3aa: ASSPGTSGRWDNEQF
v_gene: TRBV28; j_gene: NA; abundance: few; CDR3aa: ASSAGLAGKRGEQY
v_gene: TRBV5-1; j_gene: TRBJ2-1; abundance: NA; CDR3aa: ASRREGLDEQF
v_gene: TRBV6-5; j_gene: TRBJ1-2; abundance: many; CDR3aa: ATSQQLPNYGYT
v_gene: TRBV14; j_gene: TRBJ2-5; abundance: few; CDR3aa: ASSHRDNQETQY
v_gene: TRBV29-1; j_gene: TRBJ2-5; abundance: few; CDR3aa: SVDPGLEETQY
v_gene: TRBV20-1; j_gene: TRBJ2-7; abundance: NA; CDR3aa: SALRRDRVYEQY
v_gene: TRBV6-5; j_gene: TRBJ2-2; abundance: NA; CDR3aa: ASSYAELGGELF
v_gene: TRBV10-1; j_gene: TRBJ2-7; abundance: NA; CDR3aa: ASSESVSEQY
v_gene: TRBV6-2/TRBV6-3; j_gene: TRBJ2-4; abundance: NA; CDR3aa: ASSYWGTKPTSGQLAKNIQY
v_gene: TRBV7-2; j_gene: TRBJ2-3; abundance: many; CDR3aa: ASSFRTSTDTQY
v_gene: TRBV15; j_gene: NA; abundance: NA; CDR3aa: ATSRDTGRRAYEQY
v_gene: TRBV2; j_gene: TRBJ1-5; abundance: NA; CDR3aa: ASTDGYSNQPQH
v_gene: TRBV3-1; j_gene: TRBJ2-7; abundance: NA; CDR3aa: ASSYRDTRRHEQY
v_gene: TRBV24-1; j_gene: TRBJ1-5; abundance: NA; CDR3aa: ATSVPDSPPQH
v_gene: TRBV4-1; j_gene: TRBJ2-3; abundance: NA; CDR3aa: ASSQLTTTDTQY
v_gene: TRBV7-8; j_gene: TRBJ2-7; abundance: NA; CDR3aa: ASSLFGQISSYEQY
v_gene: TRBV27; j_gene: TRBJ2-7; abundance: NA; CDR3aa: ASSLYPRGEQY
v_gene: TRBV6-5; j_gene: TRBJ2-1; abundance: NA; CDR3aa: ASSSRGTGGGEQF
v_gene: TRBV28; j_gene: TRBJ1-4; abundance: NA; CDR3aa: ASSDGLGGEKLF
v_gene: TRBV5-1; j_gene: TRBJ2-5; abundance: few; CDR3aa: ASSGSRDSWNRETQY
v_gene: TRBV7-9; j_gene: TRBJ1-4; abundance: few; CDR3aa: ASSLGHRSNEKLF
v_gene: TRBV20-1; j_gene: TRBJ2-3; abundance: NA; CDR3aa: SAREWGPDMQY
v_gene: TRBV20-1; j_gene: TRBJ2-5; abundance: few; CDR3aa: SEGSPGETQY
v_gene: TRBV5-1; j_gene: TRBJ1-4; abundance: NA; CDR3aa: ASSLGQGAVFEKLF
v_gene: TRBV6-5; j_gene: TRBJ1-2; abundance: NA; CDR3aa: ASSPPEVAGRGYT
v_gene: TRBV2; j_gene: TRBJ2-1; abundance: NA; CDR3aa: ASPTSGITDEQF
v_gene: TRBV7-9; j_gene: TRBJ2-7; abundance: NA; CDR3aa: ASSPVGGAFEQY
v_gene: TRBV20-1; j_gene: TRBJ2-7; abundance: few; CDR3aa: SASGGNRPENMGYEQY
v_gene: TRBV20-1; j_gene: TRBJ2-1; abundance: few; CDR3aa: SARDQAGAYNEQF
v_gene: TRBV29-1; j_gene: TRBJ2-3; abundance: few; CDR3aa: SVASGDTQY
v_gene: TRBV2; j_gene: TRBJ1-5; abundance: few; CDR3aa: ASRVDRNQPQH
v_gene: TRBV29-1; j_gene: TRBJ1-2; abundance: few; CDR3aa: SVGDRGGSGYT
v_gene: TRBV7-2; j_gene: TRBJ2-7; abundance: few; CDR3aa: ASRILAGGPDSYEQY
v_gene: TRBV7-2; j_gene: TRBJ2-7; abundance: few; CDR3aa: ASSTRDRLYEQY
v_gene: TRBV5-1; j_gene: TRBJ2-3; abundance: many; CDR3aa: ASSGTSGSTDTQY
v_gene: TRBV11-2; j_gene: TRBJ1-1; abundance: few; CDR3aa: ASSLGAGGHTEAF
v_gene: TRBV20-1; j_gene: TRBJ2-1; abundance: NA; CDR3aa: SARERLAGVHEQF
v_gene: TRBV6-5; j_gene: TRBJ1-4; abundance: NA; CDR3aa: ASSYFHGGELF
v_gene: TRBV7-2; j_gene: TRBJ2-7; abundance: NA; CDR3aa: ASSSGVHQETRY
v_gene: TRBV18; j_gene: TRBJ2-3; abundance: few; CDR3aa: ASSPGDGDTSTDTQY
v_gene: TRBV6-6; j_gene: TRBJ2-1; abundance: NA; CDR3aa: ASSMTSGQF
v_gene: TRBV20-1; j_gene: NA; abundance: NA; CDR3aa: SARPPGQVFSETQY
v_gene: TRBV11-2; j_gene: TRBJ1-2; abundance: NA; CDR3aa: ASSQMGCYGHT
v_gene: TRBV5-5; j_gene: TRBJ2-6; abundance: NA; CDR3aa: ASSSDSNRANVLT
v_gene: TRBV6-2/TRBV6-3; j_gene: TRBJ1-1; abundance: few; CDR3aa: ASRSGTLNTEAF
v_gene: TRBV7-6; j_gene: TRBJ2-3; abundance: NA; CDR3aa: ATSRSGGSTDTQY
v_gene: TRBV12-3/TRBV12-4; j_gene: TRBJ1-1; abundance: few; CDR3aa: ASSSRDRGRKNTEAF